These 19 T cell receptor beta chains were sequenced from one sample in a study of blood T cell repertoires in COVID-19. The method was immunoSEQ multiplex PCR; TCRdb's version includes in-frame clones alone and lacks a portion of them. The sample lists 100,000 to 150,000 clones, around 80% occurring once. Sequenced material: peripheral blood. The receptors originated from a man aged 25 to 40 with COVID-19, enrolled during active disease.

In the case of this clone: The same CDR3 is also encoded by other DNA sequences in this sample. CDR3 coding DNA: TGTGCCAGTAGTTTGACATCGAACACTGAAGCTTTCTTT. Translation: CASSLTSNTEAFF. V is TRBV19 and J is TRBJ1-1; D not resolved. CDR1 is LNHDA and CDR2 is SQIVND in the germline V gene (reference sequence). The CDR3 spans 13 residues. V was shortened by 5 bases and J by 1 base, with 8 bases between the two germline ends.

This chain uses TRBV6-6 with TRBJ1-3; perhaps TRBD1 as D (5 bases). Trimming left V 5 bases short and J 0 bases short, with 11 bases between. This CDR3 contains 15 residues. Germline-derived CDR1 and CDR2 are MNHNY and SVGAGI (reference sequence). Here the CDR3 reads CASSPTGLSGNTIYF. The CDR3, as DNA: TGTGCCAGCAGTCCCACAGGCCTCTCTGGAAACACCATATATTTT.

The chain has TRBV28 and TRBJ2-2; 8 nucleotides line up with TRBD2. The CDR3 extends over 16 amino acids. Trimming at V came to 6 bases and at J to 4 bases, leaving 10 bases not matched to a gene. From germline, CDR1 is MDHEN and CDR2 SYDVKM. The CDR3 sequence is CASSELAGLLTGELFF. Written as DNA, the CDR3 is TGTGCCAGCAGCGAATTAGCGGGGCTACTCACCGGGGAGCTGTTTTTT. Full variable domain (missing parts from reference TRBV28 and TRBJ2-2): DVKVTQSSRYLVKRTGEKVFLECVQDMDHENMFWYRQDPGLGLRLIYFSYDVKMKEKGDIPEGYSVSREKKERFSLILESASTNQTSMYLCASSELAGLLTGELFFGEGSRLTVL.

This sequence joins TRBV9 and TRBJ2-5, with 7 bases lining up with TRBD1. Germline lookup yields CDR1 SGDLS and CDR2 YYNGEE. This CDR3 is built from 17 residues. The junction had 13 bases not matched to a gene; V was cut back by 0 bases and J by 5 bases. DNA for the CDR3: TGTGCCAGCAGCGTAGGGGCAGGGGGACGAATAGGGGAGACCCAGTACTTC. Protein product: CASSVGAGGRIGETQYF.

V gene TRBV5-6 combines with J gene TRBJ2-7; maybe TRBD2 (5 bases). The germline V gene has CDR1 SGHDT and CDR2 YYEEEE. The CDR3 loop spans 14 amino acids. Trimming pared 0 bases from V and 4 bases from J, leaving 11 bases between. This CDR3 reads CASSLGTLLYEQYF. CDR3 nucleotide sequence: TGTGCCAGCAGCTTGGGGACTTTACTTTACGAGCAGTACTTC.

The J gene is TRBJ2-7, the V gene TRBV21-1; the table's D call, TRBD2, has no DNA check behind it. TRBV21-1 is a pseudogene locus. The CDR3 runs 14 residues. Here the CDR3 reads CASIRGGRYYEQYF. The CDR3 bases are TGTGCCAGCATAAGGGGAGGCAGGTACTACGAGCAGTACTTC.

J is TRBJ1-4 and V is TRBV9; possible D gene TRBD1, 6 bases. V dropped 0 bases and J dropped 8 bases, with 14 bases sitting between them. Per the germline V gene, CDR1 is SGDLS and CDR2 is YYNGEE. CDR3 length: 15 amino acids. CDR3 DNA sequence: TGTGCCAGCAGCGTAGGGGTCAGGGGAGAAGAAAAACTGTTTTTT. This translates into CASSVGVRGEEKLFF.

The V call is TRBV12-3 or TRBV12-4, the J call TRBJ2-7; the D gene is possibly TRBD2 (6 bases). The CDR3 contains 12 residues. Deletions cut 3 bases from V and 7 bases from J, with 10 bases between. The DNA for the CDR3 is TGTGCCAGCAGTTTCTACGCGGGAGAGCAGTACTTC. Its translation is CASSFYAGEQYF.

V is TRBV3-1 (or the pseudogene TRBV3-2) and J is TRBJ2-2; D call uncertain. The CDR3 extends over 15 amino acids. Germline CDR1 reads LGHDT; CDR2 reads YNNKEL (reference sequence). V lost 0 bases and J lost 2, with 7 bases in between. CDR3 sequence: CASSQDGRNTGELFF. The CDR3 DNA reads as TGTGCCAGCAGCCAAGATGGCAGAAACACCGGGGAGCTGTTTTTT.

A word on this clone: At one boundary the junction diverges from the germline segment, which might be a read error. CDR3 in amino acids: CTTSVTGGFYNEQFF. CDR3 coding DNA: TGTACCACCAGTGTCACAGGGGGCTTTTACAATGAGCAGTTCTTC. The rearrangement links TRBV24-1 to TRBJ2-1; TRBD1 agrees at 9 bases. The CDR3 contains 15 residues. Per the germline V gene, CDR1 is KGHDR and CDR2 is SFDVKD.

The V and J genes are TRBV7-8 and TRBJ1-1; D is ambiguous. Per the germline V gene, CDR1 is SGHVS and CDR2 is FQNEAQ. Trimming left V 1 base short and J 8 bases short, with 11 bases between. The CDR3 covers 13 residues. The CDR3 sequence is CASSLGTRREAFF. In DNA, the CDR3 is TGTGCCAGCAGCTTAGGGACTCGAAGGGAAGCTTTCTTT. The whole variable domain, filled in from reference TRBV7-8 and TRBJ1-1, reads GAGVSQSPRYKVAKRGQDVALRCDPISGHVSLFWYQQALGQGPEFLTYFQNEAQLDKSGLPSDRFFAERPEGSVSTLKIQRTQQEDSAVYLCASSLGTRREAFFGQGTRLTVV.

The rearrangement joins TRBV19 to TRBJ2-7; tentatively, D is TRBD1 (6 bases). Germline assignment: CDR1 LNHDA and CDR2 SQIVND (reference sequence). The CDR3 sequence is 14 residues long. Trimming took 4 bases from V and 4 from J, leaving 14 bases between them. This CDR3 reads CASSTQQGPYEQYF. CDR3 sequence (DNA): TGTGCCAGTAGTACCCAACAGGGTCCATACGAGCAGTACTTC.

The chain couples TRBV28 to TRBJ2-5; D unclear. The CDR3 is made up of 12 amino acids. Germline CDR1 and CDR2: MDHEN and SYDVKM. Trimming removed 3 bases from V and 5 bases from J, with 7 bases in between. CDR3 protein: CASSFIPETQYF. CDR3 nucleotides: TGTGCCAGCAGTTTTATTCCGGAGACCCAGTACTTC.

This clone turned up a few times. The chain recombines TRBV10-3 with TRBJ2-3; 13 bases agree with TRBD2. V was clipped by 7 bases and J by 6 bases; unmatched bases: 7. CDR3 length equals 15 residues. Germline values: CDR1 ENHRY, CDR2 SYGVKD. CDR3 sequence: CAIMAGLAGMDTQYF. CDR3 bases: TGTGCCATCATGGCGGGACTAGCGGGAATGGATACGCAGTATTTT.

The chain carries TRBV3-1 (or the pseudogene TRBV3-2) and TRBJ1-1, with D perhaps matching TRBD1 (6 bases). The CDR3 has 16 amino acids. In germline, CDR1 is LGHDT, CDR2 YNNKEL (reference sequence). The V and J ends lost 1 base and 1 base respectively, with 13 bases between them. This CDR3 is CASSQGIGGANTEAFF. The DNA of the CDR3 is TGTGCCAGCAGCCAAGGAATAGGGGGGGCGAACACTGAAGCTTTCTTT.

The chain combines TRBV21-1 with TRBJ2-7; the DNA was not compared with TRBD2, the D call given in the table. TRBV21-1 is given as a pseudogene. The CDR3 extends over 17 amino acids. CDR3 DNA sequence: TGTGCCAGCTCCCGGGTGCGGCGCAGAGGAGGGATTCCTCGACTAACCTTC. This codes for CASSRVRRRGGIPRLTF.

The chain uses TRBV5-1 and TRBJ2-7, with D perhaps matching TRBD1 (6 bases). This CDR3 region has 14 residues. CDR1 is SGHRS and CDR2 is YFSETQ in the germline V gene. The V end was cut by 0 bases, the J end by 1 base, with 8 bases between. The CDR3 coding sequence is TGCGCCAGCAGCTTGGTGGACAGATCCTACGAGCAGTACTTC. Its translation: CASSLVDRSYEQYF.

The chain uses TRBV2 and TRBJ2-7, with 9 bases that match TRBD1. V lost 5 bases and J lost 3; bases outside the gene matches: 5. The CDR3 contains 14 residues. CDR1 is SNHLY and CDR2 is FYNNEI in the germline V gene. In DNA form, the CDR3 reads TGTGCCAGCAGTAGCTCGGGACAGGGCTACGAGCAGTACTTC. Its translation is CASSSSGQGYEQYF.

The DNA of the CDR3 is TGTGCCAGTAGTGCCCGGGACAGAGACACCGGGGAGCTGTTTTTT. Translation: CASSARDRDTGELFF. V is TRBV19 and J is TRBJ2-2; TRBD1 agrees at 7 bases. Germline lookup yields CDR1 LNHDA and CDR2 SQIVND (reference sequence). Trimming cost V 5 bases and J 3 bases; bases outside gene matches: 6. This CDR3 contains 15 residues.